This TCR beta chain was identified in a study of Graves' ophthalmopathy and Graves' hyperthyroidism. Study-level points and caveats: The model flagged ophthalmopathy progression at roughly 70% sensitivity and around 77% specificity.

This clonotype was observed at least ten times. Its specificity is not known. The V gene lost 4 bases and the J gene lost 0 bases, with 16 bases spanning the gap. This CDR3 contains 16 residues. CDR1 is SGHTA, CDR2 FQGNSA, per germline. Amplified material comprised TCR beta CDR3 regions derived from RNA transcripts. HTBI primers were used in a first-round RT-PCR, which preceded a second-round multiplex PCR. Using its own MiXCR run on the multiplex PCR reads, TCRdb lists one record per CDR3 protein. The sample lists about 1.2 million distinct CDR3 sequences, about 40% occurring once. Sample: peripheral blood or thyroid tissue (not recorded which). The chain links TRBV7-2 to TRBJ2-7; D gene ambiguous. The sequence was collected from an adult man with Graves' hyperthyroidism. CDR3 DNA: TGTGCCAGCAGCTCCGACTGGACCGTCGTCTCCTACGAGCAGTACTTC. Translated, it gives CASSSDWTVVSYEQYF.